The 26 T cell receptor beta chains reported below all come from one sample, sequenced in a study of molecular identifiers for immune sequencing clone quantification. TCRdb reprocessed the PCR reads with MiXCR, giving one entry per CDR3 protein. The sample lists around 82,000 distinct CDR3 sequences, roughly 19% seen once, with around 0.8% in the top ten. Sequencing was done on a sample of naive CD8+ T cells from blood, with Jurkat cell RNA spiked in. Subset defined: FACS-sorted CD8+CD4-CCR7+CD45RA+ naive T cells. These receptors all stem from a human donor in good health. Some libraries in this study had Jurkat cell RNA spiked in.

There are many counts of this clonotype. The chain is built from TRBV7-6 and TRBJ2-3; D is unclear. The CDR3 totals 15 residues. Germline CDR1 SGHVS, CDR2 FNYEAQ. V was cut by 1 base and J by 2 bases, with 10 bases left in between. Written as DNA, the CDR3 is TGTGCCAGCAGCTTAGTACTGGAAAACACAGATACGCAGTATTTT. Encoded protein: CASSLVLENTDTQYF.

This clonotype was detected ten times or more. J is TRBJ2-7 and V is TRBV6-1; unclear D gene. CDR3 length: 13 residues. V lost 6 bases to trimming and J lost 7 bases, with 16 bases between them. Germline loops: CDR1 MNHNS, CDR2 SASEGT. The DNA of the CDR3 is TGTGCCAGCAGGGGATTAGGGTTATGGGAGCAGTACTTC. Protein product: CASRGLGLWEQYF.

This clonotype showed up many times. At one end the junction does not follow the germline gene, possibly because of a read error. The rearrangement uses TRBV20-1 and TRBJ2-2; perhaps TRBD1 as D (6 bases). This CDR3 region has 16 residues. In germline, CDR1 is DFQATT, CDR2 SNEGSKA (reference sequence). CDR3 region: CSARDRLHANTGELFF. CDR3 nucleotide sequence: TGCAGTGCAAGAGACAGGCTACACGCGAACACCGGGGAGCTGTTTTTT.

The table lists this clonotype with a few counts. The chain carries TRBV27 and TRBJ2-1; D is uncertain. Trimming removed 1 base at V and 6 bases at J, with 7 bases between. CDR3 length equals 13 residues. Per the germline V gene, CDR1 is MNHEY and CDR2 is SMNVEV (reference sequence). The CDR3 protein is CASSLYERNEQFF. CDR3 nucleotides: TGTGCCAGCAGTTTATATGAGCGCAATGAGCAGTTCTTC.

This clonotype was seen ten or more times. V usage is TRBV6-5 and J usage is TRBJ2-5, with D tentatively TRBD1 (6 bases). This CDR3 contains 13 residues. Trimming cost V 5 bases and J 5 bases, with 12 bases left between them. Germline CDR1 and CDR2: MNHEY and SVGAGI. CDR3 nucleotide sequence: TGTGCCAGCAGTGTAACAGGGATTGAGACCCAGTACTTC. Its translation: CASSVTGIETQYF.

This clonotype has at least ten counts. This sequence joins TRBV18 and TRBJ1-2; D unclear. This CDR3 is built from 13 residues. The germline V gene has CDR1 KGHSH and CDR2 LQKENI. Trimming stripped 2 bases from V and 6 bases from J, with 10 bases between. In nucleotides, the CDR3 is TGTGCCAGCTCACCATCCTCCGGCGATGGCTACACCTTC. As protein: CASSPSSGDGYTF.

Note on this clonotype: This may be a read error: a much more frequent sequence differs by one nucleotide. The V call is TRBV7-9, the J call TRBJ2-7, with no clear D. CDR1 and CDR2 from the germline V gene are SEHNR and FQNEAQ (reference sequence). The CDR3 consists of 15 residues. V lost 6 bases and J lost 9, with 24 bases in between. CDR3 in amino acids: CASSDNRNPGIRQYF. The CDR3 region has the DNA TGTGCCAGCAGTGATAACCGGAACCCCGGAATTCGGCAGTACTTC.

This clonotype was recorded at least ten times. The chain uses TRBV19 and TRBJ1-5; the D gene is possibly TRBD1 (6 bases). The CDR3 totals 13 residues. Germline V gene lookup returns CDR1 LNHDA and CDR2 SQIVND (reference sequence). V lost 4 bases and J 9 bases, leaving 13 bases between the germline ends. The CDR3 spells CASSTPGGPPQHF. The CDR3 region has the DNA TGTGCCAGTAGTACCCCCGGGGGGCCGCCCCAGCATTTT.

This clonotype was recorded many times. The V and J genes are TRBV11-2 and TRBJ2-7, with a weak D call TRBD2 (5 bases). This CDR3 spans 15 amino acids. Trimming left V 1 base short and J 2 bases short, with 12 bases between. Looked up from germline, CDR1 is SGHAT and CDR2 is FQNNGV. CDR3 nucleotide sequence: TGTGCCAGCAGCTTAGGAGCGGCCGCTCCCTACGAGCAGTACTTC. It yields the protein CASSLGAAAPYEQYF. The entire variable domain, with the rest obtained from reference TRBV11-2 and TRBJ2-7, is as follows: EAGVAQSPRYKIIEKRQSVAFWCNPISGHATLYWYQQILGQGPKLLIQFQNNGVVDDSQLPKDRFSAERLKGVDSTLKIQPAKLEDSAVYLCASSLGAAAPYEQYFGPGTRLTVT.

The rearrangement links TRBV19 to TRBJ1-5, with D tentatively TRBD1 (5 bases). The V end was cut by 4 bases, the J end by 7 bases, with 11 bases between. The CDR3 has 13 residues. Germline values: CDR1 LNHDA, CDR2 SQIVND (reference sequence). CDR3 region: CASSTWGDQPQHF. For the CDR3, the DNA is TGTGCCAGTAGTACCTGGGGGGACCAGCCCCAGCATTTT.

This clonotype was counted at least ten times. The chain joins TRBV10-3 to TRBJ2-7; D ambiguous. The CDR3 has 14 residues. Germline V gives CDR1 ENHRY, CDR2 SYGVKD. Trimming left V 4 bases short and J 2 bases short, with 12 bases between. The CDR3 region has the DNA TGTGCCATCAGTGGCCAGGCTGCGCCCTACGAGCAGTACTTC. It codes for CAISGQAAPYEQYF.

Many counts were recorded for this clonotype. The V call is TRBV27, the J call TRBJ2-1; 8 bases are shared with TRBD2. Unmatched junction bases numbered 13, after V lost 5 bases and J lost 10 bases. CDR1 and CDR2 (germline): MNHEY, SMNVEV (reference sequence). The CDR3 is made up of 15 amino acids. The CDR3 DNA reads as TGTGCCAGCAGTCTTAGCGGGACATCCCGCCGGGAGCAGTTCTTC. Its protein is CASSLSGTSRREQFF.

At least ten counts were recorded for this clonotype. The CDR3 loop reads CASTQSGEAYEQYF. The DNA of the CDR3 is TGTGCCAGCACCCAATCGGGGGAGGCCTACGAGCAGTACTTC. V is TRBV11-2 and J is TRBJ2-7; possibly TRBD2 for D (6 bases). The CDR3 totals 14 residues. The V end was cut by 7 bases, the J end by 2 bases, with 15 bases between. Germline values: CDR1 SGHAT, CDR2 FQNNGV.

With respect to this clonotype: A much more abundant neighbour one base away suggests this may be a read error. The chain links TRBV7-9 to TRBJ2-7; TRBD2 might be the D (6 bases). The CDR3 length is 15 residues. Germline V gives CDR1 SEHNR, CDR2 FQNEAQ (reference sequence). V was trimmed by 4 bases and J by 9 bases, leaving 22 bases between them. The CDR3 region is CASSSGLAAGNGQYF. Written as DNA, the CDR3 is TGTGCCAGCAGCTCTGGACTTGCCGCGGGAAACGGGCAGTACTTC.

Ten or more counts support this clonotype. The chain recombines TRBV7-2 with TRBJ2-3; 7 bases align to TRBD1. From germline, CDR1 is SGHTA and CDR2 FQGNSA. V was clipped by 5 bases and J by 2 bases; unmatched bases: 10. The CDR3 length is 16 residues. The CDR3 coding sequence is TGTGCCAGCAGCCAAACGACAGGGACGTTCACAGATACGCAGTATTTT. This translates into CASSQTTGTFTDTQYF.

The chain joins TRBV28 to TRBJ2-7; the D call may be TRBD1 or TRBD2 (5 bases each). The germline gives CDR1 MDHEN, CDR2 SYDVKM. The V and J ends lost 6 bases and 5 bases respectively, with 14 bases between them. CDR3 length: 13 amino acids. The CDR3 sequence: CASSPAGSHEQYF. DNA of the CDR3: TGTGCCAGCAGCCCCGCAGGGAGCCACGAGCAGTACTTC.

This clonotype showed up many times. This chain connects TRBV11-2 to TRBJ2-7; TRBD1 agrees at 8 bases. Germline V CDR1 and CDR2: SGHAT, FQNNGV. V shed 5 bases, J shed 3 bases, and the junction held 6 bases outside the gene matches. The length of the CDR3 is 14 residues. The CDR3 loop reads CASSQGQEFYEQYF. The CDR3 DNA sequence: TGTGCCAGCAGCCAGGGACAGGAGTTCTACGAGCAGTACTTC.

On this clonotype itself: One end of the junction is discordant with germline, which a read error may explain. The V call is TRBV7-2, the J call TRBJ1-5, with D maybe TRBD1 (6 bases). The CDR3 extends over 13 amino acids. Germline values: CDR1 SGHTA, CDR2 FQGNSA. CDR3 bases: TGTGCCAGCAGCTTACTTGACGGGGGGCTAATCTTTTTT. This sequence encodes CASSLLDGGLIFF.

At least ten counts were recorded for this clonotype. The V gene is TRBV7-2, the J gene TRBJ2-7; 8 bases fit TRBD2. This CDR3 comprises 13 residues. CDR1 and CDR2 (germline): SGHTA, FQGNSA. J gave up 4 bases and V 5 bases, and 4 bases lay outside the gene matches. CDR3 in amino acids: CASSPSGGYEQYF. Written as DNA, the CDR3 is TGTGCCAGCAGCCCAAGCGGGGGTTACGAGCAGTACTTC. The whole variable domain, remainder taken from reference TRBV7-2 and TRBJ2-7, is GAGVSQSPSNKVTEKGKDVELRCDPISGHTALYWYRQSLGQGLEFLIYFQGNSAPDKSGLPSDRFSAERTGGSVSTLTIQRTQQEDSAVYLCASSPSGGYEQYFGPGTRLTVT.

At least ten counts were recorded for this clonotype. The rearrangement uses TRBV5-1 and TRBJ1-5; possibly TRBD1 for D (5 bases). Trimming removed 4 bases from V and 2 bases from J, with 19 bases in between. The CDR3 is 17 amino acids. The germline V gene has CDR1 SGHRS and CDR2 YFSETQ. CDR3 residues: CASSPTGPSVGNQPQHF. In nucleotides, the CDR3 is TGCGCCAGCAGCCCGACGGGACCCAGCGTGGGCAATCAGCCCCAGCATTTT.

This clonotype occurred many times. The chain carries TRBV7-9 and TRBJ2-3; 10 nucleotides line up with TRBD1. CDR3 size: 15 residues. Germline V gene data show CDR1 as SEHNR and CDR2 as FQNEAQ (reference sequence). Unmatched junction bases numbered 5, after V lost 5 bases and J lost 3 bases. As DNA, the CDR3 is TGTGCCAGCAGCCGCGGACAGGGGGGAACAGATACGCAGTATTTT. Translated, it gives CASSRGQGGTDTQYF. Based on the CDR3 plus reference TRBV7-9 and TRBJ2-3, the full variable domain is DTGVSQNPRHKITKRGQNVTFRCDPISEHNRLYWYRQTLGQGPEFLTYFQNEAQLEKSRLLSDRFSAERPKGSFSTLEIQRTEQGDSAMYLCASSRGQGGTDTQYFGPGTRLTVL.

The table lists this clonotype with many counts. This rearrangement joins TRBV28 to TRBJ1-1; D call uncertain. Germline V gene sequence: CDR1 MDHEN, CDR2 SYDVKM. The CDR3 is made up of 11 amino acids. The V gene lost 8 bases and the J gene lost 8 bases, with 12 bases spanning the gap. The CDR3 DNA sequence: TGTGCCAGCTCGGACGTCCTGGAAGCTTTCTTT. It yields the protein CASSDVLEAFF.

The CDR3 is CASSYGDSPLGQYF. DNA for the CDR3: TGTGCCAGCAGCTACGGGGACAGCCCTCTTGGGCAGTATTTT. The rearrangement links TRBV9 to TRBJ2-3, with 7 bases identical to TRBD1. Per germline, CDR1 SGDLS and CDR2 YYNGEE. This CDR3 is 14 amino acids long. Trimming at V came to 4 bases and at J to 11 bases, leaving 13 bases not matched to a gene.

There are many counts of this clonotype. This chain joins TRBV27 and TRBJ1-5, with D unclear. V gave up 8 bases and J gave up 4 bases, with 21 bases separating them. The CDR3 loop spans 16 amino acids. Germline CDR1 is MNHEY and CDR2 is SMNVEV (reference sequence). The CDR3 nucleotides are TGTGCCAGCCAAGACCTGGACGGTCCAACTAATCAGCCCCAGCATTTT. It is translated as CASQDLDGPTNQPQHF.

There are many counts of this clonotype. The chain combines TRBV13 with TRBJ1-1; no clear D gene. Germline lookup yields CDR1 PRHDT and CDR2 FYEKMQ (reference sequence). The CDR3 is made up of 11 amino acids. Trimming cost V 1 base and J 6 bases, with 3 bases left between them. CDR3 residues: CASSLDPEAFF. DNA for the CDR3: TGTGCCAGCAGCTTAGACCCTGAAGCTTTCTTT. Using reference TRBV13 and TRBJ1-1 for the parts outside the CDR3, the full variable domain is AAGVIQSPRHLIKEKRETATLKCYPIPRHDTVYWYQQGPGQDPQFLISFYEKMQSDKGSIPDRFSAQQFSDYHSELNMSSLELGDSALYFCASSLDPEAFFGQGTRLTVV.

This clonotype was recorded at least ten times. The chain couples TRBV19 to TRBJ2-3; 11 nucleotides line up with TRBD2. V lost 4 bases to trimming and J lost 0 bases; unmatched junction nucleotides: 6. Germline V gene sequence: CDR1 LNHDA, CDR2 SQIVND (reference sequence). The CDR3 is made up of 17 amino acids. CDR3 sequence (DNA): TGTGCCAGTAGTACGGGGACTAGCGGAATGAGCACAGATACGCAGTATTTT. The encoded protein is CASSTGTSGMSTDTQYF.